The next 9 T cell receptor beta chains were all read from a single sample in a study of cytomegalovirus exposure and HLA in healthy donors. The PCR made use of 60 Vbeta and 13 Jbeta primers. Sequencing was performed with immunoSEQ multiplex PCR; in TCRdb, only in-frame clones are kept and a portion is missing. The sample records 130,000 or so clones, approximately 82% being singletons. Sequencing was performed on PBMCs. These receptors were obtained from a woman in her late teens or twenties in good health and CMV-seropositive.

The rearrangement uses TRBV19 and TRBJ1-5; D is perhaps TRBD1 (5 bases). Deletions cut 5 bases from V and 2 bases from J, with 13 bases between. This CDR3 is built from 15 residues. From germline, CDR1 is LNHDA and CDR2 SQIVND (reference sequence). The DNA for the CDR3 is TGTGCCAGTAGTTCTGGGGCGTCGGGCAATCAGCCCCAGCATTTT. Protein: CASSSGASGNQPQHF.

This chain joins TRBV6-4 and TRBJ2-5; 12 positions agree with TRBD1. The V gene end was trimmed by 3 bases and the J gene end by 5 bases; junction bases not matched to a gene: 1. The CDR3 contains 14 residues. Germline lookup yields CDR1 MRHNA and CDR2 SNTAGT. This chain's CDR3 is CASSEGTGGETQYF. CDR3 DNA: TGTGCCAGCAGTGAGGGGACAGGGGGCGAGACCCAGTACTTC.

J is TRBJ2-3 and V is TRBV5-4; 9 bases align to TRBD2. Germline lookup yields CDR1 SGHNT and CDR2 YYREEE (reference sequence). The J segment lost 14 bases and the V segment lost 0 bases, leaving 4 bases of the junction unmatched. This CDR3 comprises 12 residues. CDR3 nucleotides: TGTGCCAGCAGCTTGGGGACTAGCGTTCGGTATTTT. Translated: CASSLGTSVRYF. The full variable domain, completed using reference TRBV5-4 and TRBJ2-3, is ETGVTQSPTHLIKTRGQQVTLRCSSQSGHNTVSWYQQALGQGPQFIFQYYREEENGRGNFPPRFSGLQFPNYSSELNVNALELDDSALYLCASSLGTSVRYFGPGTRLTVL.

V is TRBV5-5 and J is TRBJ2-6, with 7 bases fitting TRBD1. CDR1 is SGHKS and CDR2 is YYEKEE in the germline V gene (reference sequence). Unmatched junction bases numbered 10, after V lost 0 bases and J lost 1 base. The CDR3 consists of 19 residues. This CDR3 reads CASSLDIVAGGSGANVLTF. Written as DNA, the CDR3 is TGTGCCAGCAGCTTGGATATAGTGGCAGGGGGTTCTGGGGCCAACGTCCTGACTTTC.

Only a few counts were recorded for this clone. The chain has TRBV9 and TRBJ1-2; 8 nucleotides line up with TRBD1. Per germline, CDR1 SGDLS and CDR2 YYNGEE. Trimming at V came to 3 bases and at J to 4 bases, leaving 5 bases not matched to a gene. There are 14 residues in the CDR3. The CDR3 DNA sequence: TGTGCCAGCAGCGGATCAGGGGGCGTCTATGGCTACACCTTC. It is translated as CASSGSGGVYGYTF.

The chain has TRBV19 and TRBJ1-2; D is ambiguous. The CDR3 extends over 16 amino acids. Trimming removed 1 base from V and 6 bases from J, with 18 bases in between. Germline values: CDR1 LNHDA, CDR2 SQIVND (reference sequence). CDR3 nucleotides: TGTGCCAGTAGTATAGCGGGGTCGCAGTTTTGGGATGGCTACACCTTC. Encoded protein: CASSIAGSQFWDGYTF.

The gene calls are TRBV30 and TRBJ2-1; possible D gene TRBD2, 5 bases. The germline V gene encodes CDR1 GTSNPN and CDR2 SVGIG (reference sequence). The CDR3 sequence is 12 residues long. Between the trimmed V and J ends, which lost 4 bases and 3 bases, there was a span of 7 bases. DNA for the CDR3: TGTGCCTGGAAGACTATCTACAATGAGCAGTTCTTC. Translated, it gives CAWKTIYNEQFF. Based on the CDR3 plus reference TRBV30 and TRBJ2-1, the full variable domain is SQTIHQWPATLVQPVGSPLSLECTVEGTSNPNLYWYRQAAGRGLQLLFYSVGIGQISSEVPQNLSASRPQDRQFILSSKKLLLSDSGFYLCAWKTIYNEQFFGPGTRLTVL.

The gene calls are TRBV10-3 and TRBJ2-3; 13 bases are a match to TRBD2. The J segment lost 3 bases and the V segment lost 6 bases, leaving 6 bases of the junction unmatched. Germline V gene data show CDR1 as ENHRY and CDR2 as SYGVKD. This CDR3 contains 16 residues. The CDR3 spells CAISPTSGGETDTQYF. CDR3 bases: TGTGCCATCAGCCCAACTAGCGGGGGGGAAACAGATACGCAGTATTTT.

This clone has just one count. V usage is TRBV30 and J usage is TRBJ1-5; 8 nucleotides line up with TRBD1. CDR1 and CDR2 from the germline V gene are GTSNPN and SVGIG (reference sequence). The CDR3 totals 13 residues. With 4 bases clipped from V and 3 bases from J, the junction kept 2 bases outside the gene matches. The CDR3: CAWTDRVNQPQHF. The CDR3 DNA reads as TGTGCCTGGACGGACAGGGTCAATCAGCCCCAGCATTTT.